The clone carrying this TCR beta chain was seen many times. TCRdb redid the calling of the RT-PCR reads with MiXCR, one entry per CDR3 protein. The sample lists 550,000 to 750,000 distinct CDR3 sequences; approximately 15% were seen once. The CDR3 covers 18 residues. V was pared by 0 bases and J by 2 bases, with 10 bases of the junction left unmatched. Germline CDR1 is MGHRA and CDR2 is YSYEKL. Input material: memory CD4+ T cells from blood. The chain carries TRBV4-1 and TRBJ2-7, with 10 bases aligning to TRBD2. This TCR derives from a female donor in good health, serving as a healthy control. CDR3 in DNA: TGCGCCAGCAGCCAAGATGGGTTTCCTAGCGGGGGTACCTACGAGCAGTACTTC. This encodes CASSQDGFPSGGTYEQYF.